This T cell receptor beta chain originates from a study of blood T cell repertoires in COVID-19. Background on the study: In each case, the material was cDNA or gDNA derived from T cells, B-cell-depleted T cells, or PBMCs.

How the authors handled the data: It was from reference gene primer amplification that nucleated cell counts were estimated. TCRdb's copy holds only in-frame clones and misses some; the assay was immunoSEQ multiplex PCR. The DNA gave D and trimming, while V, J and clone size come from that table. This sample has 35,000 to 45,000 clones, with roughly 85% found just once. V was pared by 5 bases and J by 3 bases, with 8 bases between. Germline V gives CDR1 SNHLY, CDR2 FYNNEI. CDR3 size: 12 residues. Specimen: peripheral blood. The rearrangement joins TRBV2 to TRBJ2-7; D possibly corresponds to TRBD1 (5 bases). The receptor was derived from a human donor in a cohort sampled during active COVID-19. Here the CDR3 DNA reads TGTGCCAGCAGTCTAGACAGCTACGAGCAGTACTTC. This translates into CASSLDSYEQYF.